The 10 T cell receptor beta chains in this list originate from one sample, sequenced in a study of response to subunit inactivated influenza vaccine. TCRdb re-called the RT-PCR reads through MiXCR, storing one row per CDR3 protein. This repertoire shows 500,000 to 600,000 distinct CDR3 sequences, around 11% found once; its top ten account for 9.5% to 11%. Another study also made use of these data, one on T cells expressing NK-cell markers. From that second work: Beta-chain TCR cDNA was generated via 5'RACE template switching with UMIs.

Specimen: PBMCs from blood, collected on the day of vaccination. These receptors were obtained from a man aged 50-60 years who received an inactivated influenza vaccine.

This clonotype was observed many times. The chain recombines TRBV20-1 with TRBJ2-2; D is possibly TRBD1 or TRBD2 (5 bases each). The germline V and J ends were trimmed by 3 bases and 7 bases, with 15 bases remaining between them. From germline, CDR1 is DFQATT and CDR2 SNEGSKA (reference sequence). This CDR3 has 14 residues. The CDR3 region is CSASRGRVGGELFF. Here the CDR3 DNA reads TGCAGTGCTAGTCGGGGCCGCGTTGGCGGGGAGCTGTTTTTT.

This chain joins TRBV6-2 or TRBV6-3 and TRBJ1-4; the D is unclear. Germline values: CDR1 MNHEY, CDR2 SVGEGT. The V and J ends lost 5 bases and 5 bases respectively, with 12 bases between them. The CDR3 is 14 amino acids. Here the CDR3 reads CASSINGLNEKLFF. CDR3 nucleotide sequence: TGTGCCAGCAGTATCAACGGACTGAATGAAAAACTGTTTTTT.

The chain recombines TRBV7-2 with TRBJ2-5; D is undetermined. The CDR3 has 15 amino acids. Germline CDR1 reads SGHTA; CDR2 reads FQGNSA. V lost 5 bases and J lost 1, with 14 bases in between. This CDR3 is CASSLSGWSQETQYF. In nucleotides, the CDR3 is TGTGCCAGCAGCCTATCGGGCTGGAGCCAAGAGACCCAGTACTTC. Full variable domain (outside the CDR3, taken from reference TRBV7-2 and TRBJ2-5): GAGVSQSPSNKVTEKGKDVELRCDPISGHTALYWYRQSLGQGLEFLIYFQGNSAPDKSGLPSDRFSAERTGGSVSTLTIQRTQQEDSAVYLCASSLSGWSQETQYFGPGTRLLVL.

This clonotype was observed a handful of times. The chain is built from TRBV12-3 or TRBV12-4 and TRBJ2-1; TRBD2 matches 9 bases. J lost 7 bases, V lost 3 bases, and 4 bases had no gene match. The CDR3 contains 14 residues. The CDR3 loop reads CASSFSGGKNEQFF. In DNA, the CDR3 is TGTGCCAGCAGTTTTAGCGGGGGAAAAAATGAGCAGTTCTTC.

The chain couples TRBV5-1 to TRBJ2-3; 10 bases are shared with TRBD2. Trimming took 0 bases from V and 2 from J; bases not matched to a gene: 6. This CDR3 region has 17 residues. Germline assignment: CDR1 SGHRS and CDR2 YFSETQ. This CDR3 is CASSLGASGGITDTQYF. In DNA, the CDR3 is TGCGCCAGCAGCTTGGGAGCTAGCGGGGGAATCACAGATACGCAGTATTTT.

Ten or more counts support this clonotype. The chain links TRBV12-3 or TRBV12-4 to TRBJ2-1; 9 bases agree with TRBD2. This CDR3 contains 14 residues. Trimming at V came to 3 bases and at J to 9 bases, leaving 6 bases not matched to a gene. The DNA of the CDR3 is TGTGCCAGCAGTTTCCCTAGCGGGATGGGTGAGCAGTTCTTC. Protein: CASSFPSGMGEQFF.

The V and J genes are TRBV20-1 and TRBJ2-3; no definite D call. Looked up from germline, CDR1 is DFQATT and CDR2 is SNEGSKA (reference sequence). The CDR3 loop spans 13 amino acids. The ends were cut back, 0 bases at V and 1 base at J, with 5 bases in the middle. The CDR3, as DNA: TGCAGTGCTAGAGAACAAGGCACAGATACGCAGTATTTT. This sequence encodes CSAREQGTDTQYF.

This clonotype showed up just a few times. This chain links TRBV20-1 with TRBJ2-7; 9 bases agree with TRBD2. V lost 0 bases and J lost 0; bases outside the gene matches: 12. The CDR3 has 18 amino acids. The germline gives CDR1 DFQATT, CDR2 SNEGSKA (reference sequence). CDR3 region: CSARDRASGTYLSYEQYF. The CDR3 region has the DNA TGCAGTGCTAGAGATAGAGCTAGCGGGACATATCTCTCCTACGAGCAGTACTTC.

V gene TRBV3-1 combines with J gene TRBJ2-3; D gene uncertain. Germline V CDR1 and CDR2: LGHDT, YNNKEL (reference sequence). This CDR3 comprises 13 residues. V dropped 1 base and J dropped 10 bases, with 12 bases sitting between them. The CDR3 here is CASSQGSLAAQYF. Written as DNA, the CDR3 is TGTGCCAGCAGCCAAGGGAGTTTAGCTGCGCAGTATTTT.

This clonotype came up a few times. The chain recombines TRBV2 with TRBJ2-1; TRBD2 aligns across 11 bases. V lost 5 bases and J lost 5; bases outside the gene matches: 5. Per the germline V gene, CDR1 is SNHLY and CDR2 is FYNNEI. There are 15 residues in the CDR3. The CDR3 reads CASSLAGGPHNEQFF. The CDR3 coding sequence is TGTGCCAGCAGTTTAGCGGGAGGGCCCCACAATGAGCAGTTCTTC.